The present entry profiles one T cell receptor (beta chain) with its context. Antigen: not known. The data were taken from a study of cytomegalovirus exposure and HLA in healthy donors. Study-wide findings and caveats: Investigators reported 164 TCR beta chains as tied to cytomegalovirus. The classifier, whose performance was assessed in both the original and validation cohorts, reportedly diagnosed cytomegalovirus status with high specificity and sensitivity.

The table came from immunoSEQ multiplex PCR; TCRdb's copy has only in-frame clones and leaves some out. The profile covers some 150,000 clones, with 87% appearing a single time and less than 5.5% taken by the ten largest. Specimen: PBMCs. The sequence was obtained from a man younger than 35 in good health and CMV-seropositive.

The CDR3 DNA sequence: TGCGCCAGCAAGAGGACAGGGGGCAGTGAGACCCAGTACTTC. Protein sequence: CASKRTGGSETQYF. This sequence joins TRBV5-1 and TRBJ2-5; 11 bases agree with TRBD1. The CDR3 sequence is 14 residues long. Per germline, CDR1 SGHRS and CDR2 YFSETQ. V shed 6 bases and J 5 bases; nucleotides not matched to a gene: 6.